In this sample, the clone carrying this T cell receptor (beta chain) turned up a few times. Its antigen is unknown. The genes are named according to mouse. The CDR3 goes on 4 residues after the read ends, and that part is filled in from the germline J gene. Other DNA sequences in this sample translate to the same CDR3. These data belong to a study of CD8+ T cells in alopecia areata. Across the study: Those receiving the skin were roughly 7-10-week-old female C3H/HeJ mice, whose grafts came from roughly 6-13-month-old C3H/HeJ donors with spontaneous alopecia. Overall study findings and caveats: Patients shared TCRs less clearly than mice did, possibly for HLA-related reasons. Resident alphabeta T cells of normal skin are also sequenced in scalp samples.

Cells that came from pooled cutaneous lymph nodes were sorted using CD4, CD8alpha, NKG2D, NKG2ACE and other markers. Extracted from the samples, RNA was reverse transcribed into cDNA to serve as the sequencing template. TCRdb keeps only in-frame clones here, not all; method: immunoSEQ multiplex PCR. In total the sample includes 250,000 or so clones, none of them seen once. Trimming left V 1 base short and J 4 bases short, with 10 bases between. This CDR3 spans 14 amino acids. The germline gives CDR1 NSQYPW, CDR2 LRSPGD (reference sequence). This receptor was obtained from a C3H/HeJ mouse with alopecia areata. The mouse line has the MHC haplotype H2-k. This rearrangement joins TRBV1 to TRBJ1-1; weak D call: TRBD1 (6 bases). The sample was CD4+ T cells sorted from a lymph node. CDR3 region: CTCSAGGAGTEVFF. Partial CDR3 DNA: TGCACCTGCAGTGCAGGGGGGGCGGGCACA.